This T cell receptor beta chain emerged from a study of early T cells in non-severe SARS-CoV-2 infection. Via MiXCR, TCRdb re-called the 5' RACE reads, giving one row per CDR3 protein. This table has fewer than 90,000 distinct CDR3 sequences, 11% to 15% appearing once. Germline lookup yields CDR1 SGHRS and CDR2 YFSETQ. Trimming took 2 bases from V and 7 from J; bases not matched to a gene: 6. This CDR3 is built from 14 residues. A word on this clonotype: What it recognizes is unknown.

Notes on the study in general: Lookups in VDJdb leaned toward anti-spike CD8 responses and missed private and CD4 specificities.

This sequence originates from an adult who was a healthcare worker with PCR-confirmed SARS-CoV-2 infection or an uninfected control (not recorded which). The gene calls are TRBV5-1 and TRBJ1-1; 9 nucleotides match TRBD1. Sequenced sample: whole blood. The CDR3 region has the DNA TGCGCCAGCAGCTTACTACAGGGGGCTCGTGAAGCTTTCTTT. Its protein product is CASSLLQGAREAFF.